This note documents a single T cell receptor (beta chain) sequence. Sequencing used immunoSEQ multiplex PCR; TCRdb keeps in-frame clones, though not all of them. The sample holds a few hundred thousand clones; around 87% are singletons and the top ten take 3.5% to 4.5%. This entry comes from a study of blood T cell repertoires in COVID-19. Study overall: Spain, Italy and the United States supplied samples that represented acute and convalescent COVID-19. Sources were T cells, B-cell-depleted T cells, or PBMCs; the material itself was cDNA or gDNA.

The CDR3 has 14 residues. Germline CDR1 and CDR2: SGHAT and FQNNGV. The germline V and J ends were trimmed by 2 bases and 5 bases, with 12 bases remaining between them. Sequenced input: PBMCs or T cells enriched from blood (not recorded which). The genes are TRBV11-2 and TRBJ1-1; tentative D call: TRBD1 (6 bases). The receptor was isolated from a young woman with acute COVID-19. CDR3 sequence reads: CASSLTPGDTEAFF. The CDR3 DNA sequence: TGTGCCAGCAGCTTAACCCCAGGGGATACTGAAGCTTTCTTT.